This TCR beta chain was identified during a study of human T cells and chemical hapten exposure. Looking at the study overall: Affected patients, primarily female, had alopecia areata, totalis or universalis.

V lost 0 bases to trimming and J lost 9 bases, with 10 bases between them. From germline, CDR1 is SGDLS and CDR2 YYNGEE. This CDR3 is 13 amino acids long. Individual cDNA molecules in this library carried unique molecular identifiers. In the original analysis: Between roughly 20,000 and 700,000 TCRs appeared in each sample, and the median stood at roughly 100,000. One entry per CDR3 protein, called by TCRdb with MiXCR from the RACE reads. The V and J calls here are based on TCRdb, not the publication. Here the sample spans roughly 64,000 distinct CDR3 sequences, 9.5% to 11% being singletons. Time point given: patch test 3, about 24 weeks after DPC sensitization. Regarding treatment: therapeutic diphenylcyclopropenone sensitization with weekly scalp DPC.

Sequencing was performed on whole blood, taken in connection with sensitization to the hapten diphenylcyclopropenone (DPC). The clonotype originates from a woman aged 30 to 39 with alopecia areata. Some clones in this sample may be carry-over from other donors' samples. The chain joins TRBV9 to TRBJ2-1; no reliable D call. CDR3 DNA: TGTGCCAGCAGCGTAGGAGTTTTCAGTGAGCAGTTCTTC. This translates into CASSVGVFSEQFF.